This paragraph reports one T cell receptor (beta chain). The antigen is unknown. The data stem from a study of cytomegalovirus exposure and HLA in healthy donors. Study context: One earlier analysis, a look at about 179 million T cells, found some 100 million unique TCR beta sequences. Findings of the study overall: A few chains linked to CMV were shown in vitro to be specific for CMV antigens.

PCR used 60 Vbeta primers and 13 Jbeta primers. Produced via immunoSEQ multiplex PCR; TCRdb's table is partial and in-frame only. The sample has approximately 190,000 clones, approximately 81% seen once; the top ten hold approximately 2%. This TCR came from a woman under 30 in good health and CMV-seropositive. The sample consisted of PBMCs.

CDR3 nucleotide sequence: TGTGCCAGCAGTGGGCTCAGAAACACTGAAGCTTTCTTT. Translating it yields CASSGLRNTEAFF. The rearrangement links TRBV6-5 to TRBJ1-1, with D unclear. Germline V gives CDR1 MNHEY, CDR2 SVGAGI. This CDR3 region has 13 residues. Trimming took 5 bases from V and 2 from J, leaving 9 bases between them.